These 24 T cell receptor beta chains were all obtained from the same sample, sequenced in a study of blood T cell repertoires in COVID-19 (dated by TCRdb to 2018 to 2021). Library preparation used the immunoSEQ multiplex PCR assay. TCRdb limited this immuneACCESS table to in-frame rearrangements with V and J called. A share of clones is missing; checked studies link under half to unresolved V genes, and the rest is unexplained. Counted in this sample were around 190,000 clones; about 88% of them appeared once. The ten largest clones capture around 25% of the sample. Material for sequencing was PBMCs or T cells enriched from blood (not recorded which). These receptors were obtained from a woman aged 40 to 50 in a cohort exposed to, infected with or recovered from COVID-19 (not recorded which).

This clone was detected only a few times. CDR3 nucleotide sequence: TGTGCCAGCAGTTCATCCTACAGGGGGCCGAACACCGGGGAGCTGTTTTTT. Its protein product is CASSSSYRGPNTGELFF. The chain joins TRBV25-1 to TRBJ2-2, with 9 positions matching TRBD1. J gave up 0 bases and V 5 bases, and 7 bases lay outside the gene matches. Germline loops: CDR1 MGHDK, CDR2 SYGVNS. CDR3 size: 17 residues.

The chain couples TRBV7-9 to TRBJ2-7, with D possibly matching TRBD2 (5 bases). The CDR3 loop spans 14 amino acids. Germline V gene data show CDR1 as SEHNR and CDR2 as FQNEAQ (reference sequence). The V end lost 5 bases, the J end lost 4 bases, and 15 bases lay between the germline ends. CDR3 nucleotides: TGTGCCAGCAGCCCCGGGGTTCTGGGATACGAGCAGTACTTC. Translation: CASSPGVLGYEQYF.

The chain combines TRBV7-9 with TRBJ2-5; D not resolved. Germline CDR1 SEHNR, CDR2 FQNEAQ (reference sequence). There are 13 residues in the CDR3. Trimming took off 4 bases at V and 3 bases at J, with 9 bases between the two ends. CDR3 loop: CASSSWSEETQYF. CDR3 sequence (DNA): TGTGCCAGCAGCTCTTGGTCGGAAGAGACCCAGTACTTC.

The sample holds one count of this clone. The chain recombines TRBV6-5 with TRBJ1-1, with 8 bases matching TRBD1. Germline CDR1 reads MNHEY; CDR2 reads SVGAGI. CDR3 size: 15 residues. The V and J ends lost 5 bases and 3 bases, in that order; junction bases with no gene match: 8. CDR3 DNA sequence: TGTGCCAGCAGTATCCAGGGGGCGCGGGACACTGAAGCTTTCTTT. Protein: CASSIQGARDTEAFF.

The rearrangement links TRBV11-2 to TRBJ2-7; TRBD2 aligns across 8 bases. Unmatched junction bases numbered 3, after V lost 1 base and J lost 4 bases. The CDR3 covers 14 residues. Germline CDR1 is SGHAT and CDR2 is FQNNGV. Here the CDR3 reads CASSLAGRVYEQYF. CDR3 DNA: TGTGCCAGCAGCTTAGCCGGGAGGGTGTACGAGCAGTACTTC.

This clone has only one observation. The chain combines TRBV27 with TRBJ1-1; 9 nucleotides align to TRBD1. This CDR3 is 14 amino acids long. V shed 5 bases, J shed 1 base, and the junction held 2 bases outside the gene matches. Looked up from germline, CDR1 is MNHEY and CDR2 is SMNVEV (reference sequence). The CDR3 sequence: CASSQGQGNTEAFF. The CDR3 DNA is TGTGCCAGCAGTCAGGGACAGGGGAACACTGAAGCTTTCTTT.

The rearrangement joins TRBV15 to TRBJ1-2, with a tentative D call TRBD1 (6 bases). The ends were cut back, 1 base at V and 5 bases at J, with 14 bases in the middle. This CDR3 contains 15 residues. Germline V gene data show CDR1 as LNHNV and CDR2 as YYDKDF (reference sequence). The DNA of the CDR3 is TGTGCCACCAGCAGAGGTGCAGGGGAAGGTTATGGCTACACCTTC. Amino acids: CATSRGAGEGYGYTF. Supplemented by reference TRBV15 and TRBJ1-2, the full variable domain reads DAMVIQNPRYQVTQFGKPVTLSCSQTLNHNVMYWYQQKSSQAPKLLFHYYDKDFNNEADTPDNFQSRRPNTSFCFLDIRSPGLGDTAMYLCATSRGAGEGYGYTFGSGTRLTVV.

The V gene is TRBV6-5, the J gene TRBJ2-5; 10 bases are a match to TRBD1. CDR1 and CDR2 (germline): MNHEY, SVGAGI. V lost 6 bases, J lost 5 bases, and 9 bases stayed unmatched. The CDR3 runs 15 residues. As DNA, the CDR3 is TGTGCCAGCAGGCGCGGGACAGGGGCGTGGGAGACCCAGTACTTC. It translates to CASRRGTGAWETQYF.

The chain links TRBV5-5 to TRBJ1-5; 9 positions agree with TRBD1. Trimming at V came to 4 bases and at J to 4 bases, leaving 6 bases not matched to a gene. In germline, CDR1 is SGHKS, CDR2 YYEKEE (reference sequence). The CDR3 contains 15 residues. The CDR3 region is CASSLDRGPNQPQHF. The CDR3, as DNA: TGTGCCAGCAGCCTGGACAGGGGACCGAATCAGCCCCAGCATTTT.

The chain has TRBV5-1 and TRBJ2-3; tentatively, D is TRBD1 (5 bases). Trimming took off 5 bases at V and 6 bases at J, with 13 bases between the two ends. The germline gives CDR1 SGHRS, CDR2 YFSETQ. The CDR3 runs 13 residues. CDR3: CASRSGWSDTQYF. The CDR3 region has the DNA TGCGCCAGCAGGTCAGGGTGGTCGGATACGCAGTATTTT.

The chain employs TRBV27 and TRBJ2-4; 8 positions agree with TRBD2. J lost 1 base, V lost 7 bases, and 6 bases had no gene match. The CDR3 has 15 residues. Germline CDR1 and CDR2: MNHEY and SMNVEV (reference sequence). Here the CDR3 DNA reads TGTGCCAGCACCACCGGGAGGGGGGCCAAAAACATTCAGTACTTC. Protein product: CASTTGRGAKNIQYF.

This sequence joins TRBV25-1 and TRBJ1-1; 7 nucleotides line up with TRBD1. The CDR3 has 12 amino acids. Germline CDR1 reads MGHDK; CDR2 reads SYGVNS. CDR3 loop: CAKDRDKAEAFF. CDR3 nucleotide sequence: TGTGCAAAAGACAGGGACAAAGCTGAAGCTTTCTTT.

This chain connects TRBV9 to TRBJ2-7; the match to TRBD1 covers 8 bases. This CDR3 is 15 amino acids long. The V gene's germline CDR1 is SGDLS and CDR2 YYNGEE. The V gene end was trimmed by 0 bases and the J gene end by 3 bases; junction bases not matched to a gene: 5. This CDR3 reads CASSVGIQGDYEQYF. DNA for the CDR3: TGTGCCAGCAGCGTAGGAATACAGGGGGACTACGAGCAGTACTTC.

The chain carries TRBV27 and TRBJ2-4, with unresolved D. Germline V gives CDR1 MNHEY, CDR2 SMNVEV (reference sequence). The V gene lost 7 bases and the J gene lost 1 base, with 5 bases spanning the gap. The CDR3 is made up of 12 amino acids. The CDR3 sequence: CASKSAKNIQYF. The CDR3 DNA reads TGTGCCAGCAAGAGCGCCAAAAACATTCAGTACTTC.

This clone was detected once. CDR3 bases: TGTGCCAGCAGTGAGGGACAGGATTGGAAGGGCTACACCTTC. Its translation is CASSEGQDWKGYTF. This chain links TRBV6-1 with TRBJ1-2; 8 bases match TRBD1. The CDR3 totals 14 residues. CDR1 MNHNS and CDR2 SASEGT come from the germline V gene. The trim removed 3 bases at V and 8 bases at J, leaving 8 bases unmatched.

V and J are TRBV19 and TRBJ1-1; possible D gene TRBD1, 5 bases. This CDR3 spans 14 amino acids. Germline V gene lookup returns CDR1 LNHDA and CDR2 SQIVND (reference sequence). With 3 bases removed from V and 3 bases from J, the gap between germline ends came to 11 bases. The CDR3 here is CASSIRTGDTEAFF. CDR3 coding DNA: TGTGCCAGTAGTATCCGGACGGGGGACACTGAAGCTTTCTTT.

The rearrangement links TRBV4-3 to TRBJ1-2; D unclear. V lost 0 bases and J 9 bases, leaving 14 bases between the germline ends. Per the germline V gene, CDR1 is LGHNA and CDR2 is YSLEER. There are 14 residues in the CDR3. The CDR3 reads CASSQEMRDRSYTF. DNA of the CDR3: TGCGCCAGCAGCCAAGAAATGAGGGATCGGAGCTACACCTTC.

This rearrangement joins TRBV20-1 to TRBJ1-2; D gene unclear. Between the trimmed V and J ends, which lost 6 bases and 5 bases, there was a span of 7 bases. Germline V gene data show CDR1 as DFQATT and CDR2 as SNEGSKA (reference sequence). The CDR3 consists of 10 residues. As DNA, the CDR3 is TGCAGTGCGAGGGAGTATGGCTACACCTTC. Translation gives CSAREYGYTF.

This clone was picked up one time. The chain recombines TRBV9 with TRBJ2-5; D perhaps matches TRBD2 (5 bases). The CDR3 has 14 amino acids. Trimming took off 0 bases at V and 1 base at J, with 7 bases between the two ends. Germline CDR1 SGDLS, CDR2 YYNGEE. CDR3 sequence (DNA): TGTGCCAGCAGCGTAGGGGCGGGCCAAGAGACCCAGTACTTC. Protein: CASSVGAGQETQYF.

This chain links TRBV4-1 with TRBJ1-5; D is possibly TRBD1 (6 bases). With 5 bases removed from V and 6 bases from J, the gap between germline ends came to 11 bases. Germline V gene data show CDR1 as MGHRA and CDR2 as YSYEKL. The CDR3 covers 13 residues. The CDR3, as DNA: TGCGCCAGCAGCACACAGGGCAGTCAGCCCCAGCATTTT. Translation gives CASSTQGSQPQHF.

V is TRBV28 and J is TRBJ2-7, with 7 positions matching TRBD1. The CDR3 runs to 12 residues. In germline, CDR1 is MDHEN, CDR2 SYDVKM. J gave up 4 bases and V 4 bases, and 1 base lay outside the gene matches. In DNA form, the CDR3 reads TGTGCCAGCAGTTCGGGACAGTACGAGCAGTACTTC. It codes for CASSSGQYEQYF.

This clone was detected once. In nucleotides, the CDR3 is TGTGCCAGCAGCTCGCTAACAGAGAAACAGCGGGGGGGCTTTGAAGCTTTCTTT. Its protein is CASSSLTEKQRGGFEAFF. V gene TRBV7-9 combines with J gene TRBJ1-1, with TRBD1 as a possible D gene (6 bases). The V gene's germline CDR1 is SEHNR and CDR2 FQNEAQ (reference sequence). This CDR3 comprises 18 residues. Trimming took off 4 bases at V and 7 bases at J, with 28 bases between the two ends.

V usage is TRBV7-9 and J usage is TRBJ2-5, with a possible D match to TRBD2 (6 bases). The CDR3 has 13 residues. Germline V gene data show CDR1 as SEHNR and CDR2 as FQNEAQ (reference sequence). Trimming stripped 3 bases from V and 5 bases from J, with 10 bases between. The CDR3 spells CASSFSSVETQYF. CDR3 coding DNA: TGTGCCAGCAGCTTTTCTAGCGTGGAGACCCAGTACTTC.

The CDR3 reads CASSDPGLGNTIYF. For the CDR3, the DNA is TGCGCCAGCAGTGACCCGGGACTTGGAAACACCATATATTTT. The chain carries TRBV10-2 and TRBJ1-3, with D perhaps matching TRBD1 (5 bases). Trimming took off 3 bases at V and 3 bases at J, with 9 bases between the two ends. CDR3 length: 14 residues. Germline-derived CDR1 and CDR2 are WSHSY and SAAADI.